Presented here are 23 T cell receptor beta chains from one specimen sequenced in a study of CD8+ T cells in alopecia areata. Extracted from the samples, RNA was reverse transcribed into cDNA to serve as the sequencing template. Generated by immunoSEQ multiplex PCR, the TCRdb table keeps only in-frame clones and is missing some. The repertoire holds 100,000 to 150,000 clones, with 45% to 50% as singletons. The input for sequencing was CD8+ T cells sorted from blood, taken at week 0. These receptors came from a human donor with alopecia areata.

This clone was seen only a few times. The chain is built from TRBV5-6 and TRBJ2-5; 7 bases agree with TRBD1. With 9 bases clipped from V and 5 bases from J, the junction kept 13 bases outside the gene matches. Per the germline V gene, CDR1 is SGHDT and CDR2 is YYEEEE. The CDR3 has 14 amino acids. The CDR3 nucleotides are TGTGCCACCATGGGCGACAGGGAAATGGAGACCCAGTACTTC. It encodes CATMGDREMETQYF.

The rearrangement uses TRBV5-1 and TRBJ2-2; 8 bases fit TRBD2. This CDR3 is 17 amino acids long. The trim removed 0 bases at V and 6 bases at J, leaving 10 bases unmatched. The germline V gene encodes CDR1 SGHRS and CDR2 YFSETQ. In DNA form, the CDR3 reads TGCGCCAGCAGCTTGGGTGTAGCGGGGATCGTTTCCGGGGAGCTGTTTTTT. Protein: CASSLGVAGIVSGELFF.

The rearrangement uses TRBV4-1 and TRBJ1-1; D call uncertain. The CDR3 consists of 13 residues. CDR1 MGHRA and CDR2 YSYEKL come from the germline V gene. V dropped 1 base and J dropped 10 bases, with 13 bases sitting between them. The CDR3 bases are TGCGCCAGCAGCCAAGCGTTCGGCTCGGGAGCTTTCTTT. Translation gives CASSQAFGSGAFF.

The rearrangement joins TRBV5-1 to TRBJ1-5; TRBD1 aligns across 7 bases. The CDR3 totals 15 residues. CDR1 SGHRS and CDR2 YFSETQ come from the germline V gene. V lost 0 bases, J lost 5 bases, and 5 bases stayed unmatched. The CDR3 here is CASSLEGGAYQPQHF. DNA for the CDR3: TGCGCCAGCAGCTTGGAAGGGGGCGCCTATCAGCCCCAGCATTTT.

This clone was seen ten or more times. The V gene is TRBV27, the J gene TRBJ2-5; 9 bases align to TRBD1. V was clipped by 2 bases and J by 5 bases; unmatched bases: 12. Germline V gives CDR1 MNHEY, CDR2 SMNVEV (reference sequence). This CDR3 is 17 amino acids long. CDR3 nucleotide sequence: TGTGCCAGCAGTTTAATCACCGGGACAGGGTTCCTGGAGACCCAGTACTTC. It encodes CASSLITGTGFLETQYF.

The chain joins TRBV5-1 to TRBJ2-1; D not certain. The V and J ends lost 0 bases and 2 bases respectively, with 9 bases between them. The germline gives CDR1 SGHRS, CDR2 YFSETQ. CDR3 length: 15 residues. CDR3 coding DNA: TGCGCCAGCAGCTTGGAGGGCCGGACCTACAATGAGCAGTTCTTC. Translated: CASSLEGRTYNEQFF.

The gene calls are TRBV29-1 and TRBJ2-2, with D uncertain. CDR3 length: 13 amino acids. Between the trimmed V and J ends, which lost 4 bases and 7 bases, there was a span of 13 bases. Germline CDR1 and CDR2: SQVTM and ANQGSEA. CDR3 protein: CSVGPDLGGELFF. The CDR3 DNA follows: TGCAGCGTTGGCCCCGATCTGGGCGGGGAGCTGTTTTTT.

The chain combines TRBV5-6 with TRBJ2-3; tentatively, D is TRBD2 (6 bases). CDR3 size: 16 residues. Trimming pared 2 bases from V and 2 bases from J, leaving 15 bases between. CDR1 and CDR2 (germline): SGHDT, YYEEEE. This CDR3 reads CASSLRDSLYTDTQYF. CDR3 bases: TGTGCCAGCAGCTTACGGGACTCCCTTTACACAGATACGCAGTATTTT.

This sequence joins TRBV29-1 and TRBJ2-7; no clear D gene. The V gene lost 4 bases and the J gene lost 1 base, with 14 bases spanning the gap. This CDR3 comprises 14 residues. In germline, CDR1 is SQVTM, CDR2 ANQGSEA. CDR3 region: CSVVRSVESYEQYF. The CDR3 region has the DNA TGCAGCGTTGTTAGGTCCGTAGAATCCTACGAGCAGTACTTC.

The chain joins TRBV27 to TRBJ1-4, with D hard to call. The CDR3 spans 13 residues. V lost 3 bases, J lost 6 bases, and 8 bases lay in between. CDR1 MNHEY and CDR2 SMNVEV come from the germline V gene (reference sequence). The CDR3 DNA follows: TGTGCCAGCAGTTTCCTTGCGGATGAAAAACTGTTTTTT. This encodes CASSFLADEKLFF. Full variable domain (outside the CDR3, taken from reference TRBV27 and TRBJ1-4): EAQVTQNPRYLITVTGKKLTVTCSQNMNHEYMSWYRQDPGLGLRQIYYSMNVEVTDKGDVPEGYKVSRKEKRNFPLILESPSPNQTSLYFCASSFLADEKLFFGSGTQLSVL.

This clone was seen just once. V is TRBV6-6 and J is TRBJ1-5, with 7 bases that match TRBD1. The CDR3 loop spans 14 amino acids. CDR1 is MNHNY, CDR2 SVGAGI, per germline (reference sequence). The junction had 7 bases not matched to a gene; V was cut back by 5 bases and J by 6 bases. The CDR3 bases are TGTGCCAGCAGTCCTACAGGGGAGGGTCAGCCCCAGCATTTT. Its translation is CASSPTGEGQPQHF.

The chain links TRBV30 to TRBJ2-1; tentatively, D is TRBD2 (5 bases). Between the trimmed V and J ends, which lost 4 bases and 7 bases, there was a span of 17 bases. Looked up from germline, CDR1 is GTSNPN and CDR2 is SVGIG (reference sequence). This CDR3 is 14 amino acids long. CDR3 protein: CAWNEGEGWNEQFF. As DNA, the CDR3 is TGTGCCTGGAATGAGGGTGAGGGTTGGAATGAGCAGTTCTTC.

This chain joins TRBV6-5 and TRBJ1-5; D unclear. The CDR3 has 15 amino acids. The ends were cut back, 6 bases at V and 0 bases at J, with 12 bases in the middle. Germline V gives CDR1 MNHEY, CDR2 SVGAGI. CDR3 region: CASSPFPDSNQPQHF. The CDR3 DNA reads as TGTGCCAGCAGCCCTTTCCCGGATAGCAATCAGCCCCAGCATTTT.

This chain connects TRBV6-5 to TRBJ2-3; unclear D gene. Germline V gives CDR1 MNHEY, CDR2 SVGAGI. The CDR3 contains 14 residues. V was pared by 4 bases and J by 2 bases, with 10 bases between. CDR3 nucleotide sequence: TGTGCCAGCAGTTCTGTGGATTCCACAGATACGCAGTATTTT. Encoded protein: CASSSVDSTDTQYF.

The V and J genes are TRBV5-6 and TRBJ2-7; D remains unclear. The CDR3 is 12 amino acids. From germline, CDR1 is SGHDT and CDR2 YYEEEE. V lost 4 bases and J 6 bases, leaving 11 bases between the germline ends. CDR3 sequence: CASSNNLGEQYF. The CDR3 coding sequence is TGTGCCAGCAGCAACAACCTGGGCGAGCAGTACTTC. The variable domain in full, with the rest retrieved from reference TRBV5-6 and TRBJ2-7, is DAGVTQSPTHLIKTRGQQVTLRCSPKSGHDTVSWYQQALGQGPQFIFQYYEEEERQRGNFPDRFSGHQFPNYSSELNVNALLLGDSALYLCASSNNLGEQYFGPGTRLTVT.

The gene calls are TRBV29-1 and TRBJ1-1; D unclear. The CDR3 covers 11 residues. Germline V gene sequence: CDR1 SQVTM, CDR2 ANQGSEA. V lost 4 bases to trimming and J lost 6 bases, with 9 bases between them. The CDR3 is CSVGYLAEAFF. The CDR3 DNA reads TGCAGCGTTGGATACCTGGCTGAAGCTTTCTTT.

The J gene is TRBJ2-5, the V gene TRBV4-1; D is undetermined. CDR3 size: 12 residues. Germline loops: CDR1 MGHRA, CDR2 YSYEKL. Trimming left V 4 bases short and J 0 bases short, with 3 bases between. The CDR3 sequence: CASSPNQETQYF. The CDR3, as DNA: TGCGCCAGCAGCCCGAACCAAGAGACCCAGTACTTC.

The chain joins TRBV30 to TRBJ2-1, with D hard to call. Trimming pared 4 bases from V and 9 bases from J, leaving 10 bases between. Per the germline V gene, CDR1 is GTSNPN and CDR2 is SVGIG (reference sequence). The CDR3 covers 11 residues. The CDR3 spells CAWKLGSEQFF. As DNA, the CDR3 is TGTGCCTGGAAATTAGGAAGTGAGCAGTTCTTC.

About this clone itself: The same CDR3 also results from other DNA sequences found in this sample. The V and J genes are TRBV7-9 and TRBJ2-5; no clear D. The CDR3 totals 12 residues. Trimming cost V 4 bases and J 0 bases, with 3 bases left between them. Germline values: CDR1 SEHNR, CDR2 FQNEAQ (reference sequence). CDR3 sequence: CASSSYQETQYF. Written as DNA, the CDR3 is TGTGCCAGCAGCTCGTACCAAGAGACCCAGTACTTC.

This clone was detected a few times. The chain is built from TRBV30 and TRBJ2-7; 10 bases fit TRBD2. The CDR3 is made up of 13 amino acids. V shed 5 bases and J 4 bases; nucleotides not matched to a gene: 5. The germline V gene encodes CDR1 GTSNPN and CDR2 SVGIG (reference sequence). The CDR3 here is CAWELAGSYEQYF. In nucleotides, the CDR3 is TGTGCCTGGGAACTAGCGGGGTCTTACGAGCAGTACTTC.

The sample holds one count of this clone. The genes are TRBV9 and TRBJ2-1, with D perhaps TRBD1 or TRBD2 (5 bases each). The CDR3 length is 15 residues. V dropped 0 bases and J dropped 7 bases, with 14 bases sitting between them. Looked up from germline, CDR1 is SGDLS and CDR2 is YYNGEE. The CDR3 spells CASSVAGIGGNEQFF. The CDR3 DNA sequence: TGTGCCAGCAGCGTAGCCGGTATTGGGGGAAATGAGCAGTTCTTC.

Concerning this clone: Other DNA sequences in this specimen translate into the identical CDR3. The rearrangement links TRBV15 to TRBJ2-7, with D maybe TRBD1 (6 bases). V lost 4 bases and J lost 3, with 10 bases in between. The CDR3 is 13 amino acids. Germline lookup yields CDR1 LNHNV and CDR2 YYDKDF (reference sequence). Here the CDR3 reads CATSTGVGYEQYF. In nucleotides, the CDR3 is TGTGCCACCAGCACAGGGGTCGGCTACGAGCAGTACTTC.

The chain couples TRBV7-6 to TRBJ2-7; D gene unclear. CDR3 length: 13 residues. Germline loops: CDR1 SGHVS, CDR2 FNYEAQ. Trimming cost V 1 base and J 0 bases, with 4 bases left between them. The CDR3, as DNA: TGTGCCAGCAGCTTAGGGTTCTCCTACGAGCAGTACTTC. This sequence encodes CASSLGFSYEQYF.